The 20 T cell receptor beta chains below were found in one sample sequenced in a study of cytomegalovirus exposure and HLA in healthy donors. The PCR was carried out with 60 Vbeta primers and 13 Jbeta primers. The data were produced by immunoSEQ multiplex PCR, yet TCRdb's version contains in-frame clones alone and is incomplete. The data contain a few hundred thousand clones, 80% to 90% of them singletons. Sequenced sample: PBMCs. The source is a woman aged 40 to 50 in good health and CMV-seropositive.

The chain joins TRBV15 to TRBJ2-2; TRBD2 might be the D (6 bases). V was clipped by 0 bases and J by 4 bases, with 12 bases between them. Germline V gene data show CDR1 as LNHNV and CDR2 as YYDKDF (reference sequence). The CDR3 consists of 16 residues. CDR3 region: CATSRDTGTLTGELFF. The CDR3 DNA sequence: TGTGCCACCAGCAGAGATACCGGGACTCTCACCGGGGAGCTGTTTTTT.

The genes are TRBV5-4 and TRBJ2-3, with 7 positions matching TRBD1. With 0 bases clipped from V and 0 bases from J, the junction kept 1 base outside the gene matches. CDR1 and CDR2 from the germline V gene are SGHNT and YYREEE (reference sequence). There are 15 residues in the CDR3. The CDR3 loop reads CASSLEGQSTDTQYF. DNA for the CDR3: TGTGCCAGCAGCTTGGAGGGACAGAGCACAGATACGCAGTATTTT.

Only a few counts were recorded for this clone. The V gene is TRBV5-1, the J gene TRBJ1-1; D remains unclear. CDR1 SGHRS and CDR2 YFSETQ come from the germline V gene. Trimming took 0 bases from V and 0 from J, leaving 9 bases between them. CDR3 length: 15 residues. The CDR3 spells CASSLVPGLNTEAFF. DNA of the CDR3: TGCGCCAGCAGCTTGGTCCCGGGTTTGAACACTGAAGCTTTCTTT.

The V call is TRBV5-1, the J call TRBJ1-5, with D possibly being TRBD1 (5 bases). Between the trimmed V and J ends, which lost 0 bases and 1 base, there was a span of 8 bases. Germline loops: CDR1 SGHRS, CDR2 YFSETQ. The CDR3 covers 15 residues. For the CDR3, the DNA is TGCGCCAGCAGCTTGGAGGCAGGGAGCAATCAGCCCCAGCATTTT. Amino acid sequence: CASSLEAGSNQPQHF.

The chain links TRBV7-9 to TRBJ2-1, with 8 bases aligning to TRBD2. The V segment lost 5 bases and the J segment 2 bases; nucleotides outside the gene matches: 11. This CDR3 comprises 17 residues. Germline-derived CDR1 and CDR2 are SEHNR and FQNEAQ (reference sequence). The chain's CDR3 is CASSTHQLAETYNEQFF. The CDR3 DNA reads as TGTGCCAGCAGCACTCACCAACTAGCGGAGACCTACAATGAGCAGTTCTTC.

This clone was seen a single time. This sequence joins TRBV4-3 and TRBJ2-5; tentatively, D is TRBD2 (7 bases). CDR1 is LGHNA, CDR2 YSLEER, per germline. Trimming left V 3 bases short and J 3 bases short, with 23 bases between. The CDR3 sequence is 18 residues long. This chain's CDR3 is CASSQGRGRDTFKETQYF. The CDR3 nucleotides read TGCGCCAGCAGCCAGGGCCGAGGGAGGGACACCTTTAAAGAGACCCAGTACTTC.

The gene calls are TRBV28 and TRBJ1-5; the D gene is possibly TRBD1 (6 bases). The CDR3 runs 15 residues. Germline CDR1 and CDR2: MDHEN and SYDVKM. Trimming pared 6 bases from V and 7 bases from J, leaving 19 bases between. Written as DNA, the CDR3 is TGTGCCAGCAGCACACAGGGTCCTCTAAAACAGCCCCAGCATTTT. Translation: CASSTQGPLKQPQHF. Variable domain in full (rest from reference TRBV28 and TRBJ1-5): DVKVTQSSRYLVKRTGEKVFLECVQDMDHENMFWYRQDPGLGLRLIYFSYDVKMKEKGDIPEGYSVSREKKERFSLILESASTNQTSMYLCASSTQGPLKQPQHFGDGTRLSIL.

The chain joins TRBV10-3 to TRBJ2-7; tentative D call: TRBD2 (6 bases). CDR3 length: 12 residues. V dropped 6 bases and J dropped 7 bases, with 13 bases sitting between them. Germline V gene data show CDR1 as ENHRY and CDR2 as SYGVKD. The CDR3 here is CAISGTRGEQYF. CDR3 nucleotide sequence: TGTGCCATCAGCGGGACTCGGGGGGAGCAGTACTTC.

The rearrangement uses TRBV11-1 and TRBJ2-5; 8 bases fit TRBD1. CDR1 and CDR2 (germline): SGHAT, FQDESV (reference sequence). Germline trimming cut 5 bases from V and 5 bases from J; bases unmatched to any gene: 19. This CDR3 has 18 residues. The CDR3 loop is CASSPRTGRRVPLETQYF. The CDR3 nucleotides are TGTGCCAGCAGCCCACGGACAGGGAGAAGGGTGCCATTGGAGACCCAGTACTTC.

The rearrangement links TRBV6-6 to TRBJ2-5; 10 nucleotides agree with TRBD1. The DNA matches TRBJ2-7 better at its end, which makes the J call doubtful. Per germline, CDR1 MNHNY and CDR2 SVGAGI (reference sequence). The CDR3 contains 14 residues. The CDR3: CASSRDRGSYEQYF. CDR3 nucleotides: TGTGCCAGCAGCCGGGACAGGGGCTCCTACGAGCAGTACTTC.

The chain links TRBV10-3 to TRBJ1-2; D not resolved. V lost 7 bases and J lost 8, with 17 bases in between. This CDR3 is built from 13 residues. Germline assignment: CDR1 ENHRY and CDR2 SYGVKD. CDR3 sequence reads: CAIKTTEASGYTF. The CDR3 DNA follows: TGTGCCATCAAGACGACTGAAGCAAGCGGCTACACCTTC.

The chain couples TRBV28 to TRBJ2-2, with 11 bases matching TRBD2. V shed 6 bases and J 6 bases; nucleotides not matched to a gene: 6. Germline V gene lookup returns CDR1 MDHEN and CDR2 SYDVKM. The CDR3 has 15 residues. The CDR3 reads CASSPGTSGAGELFF. The CDR3 nucleotides read TGTGCCAGCAGCCCGGGGACTAGCGGAGCCGGGGAGCTGTTTTTT.

This chain uses TRBV5-1 with TRBJ2-7; 10 bases fit TRBD2. Germline loops: CDR1 SGHRS, CDR2 YFSETQ. CDR3 length: 16 amino acids. The V segment lost 1 base and the J segment 6 bases; nucleotides outside the gene matches: 10. CDR3 nucleotides: TGCGCCAGCAGCTTGACGGCAGGGACTAGCGCGTTCGAGCAGTACTTC. Protein: CASSLTAGTSAFEQYF.

This chain joins TRBV5-1 and TRBJ1-6; D remains ambiguous. Germline values: CDR1 SGHRS, CDR2 YFSETQ. V lost 0 bases to trimming and J lost 0 bases, with 13 bases between them. The CDR3 totals 18 residues. The CDR3 coding sequence is TGCGCCAGCAGCTTGGACGCTCCGCTGAGCTCCTATAATTCACCCCTCCACTTT. Encoded protein: CASSLDAPLSSYNSPLHF. Full variable domain (rest looked up from reference TRBV5-1 and TRBJ1-6): KAGVTQTPRYLIKTRGQQVTLSCSPISGHRSVSWYQQTPGQGLQFLFEYFSETQRNKGNFPGRFSGRQFSNSRSEMNVSTLELGDSALYLCASSLDAPLSSYNSPLHFGNGTRLTVT.

The chain recombines TRBV9 with TRBJ1-6, with D possibly matching TRBD1 (5 bases). Germline values: CDR1 SGDLS, CDR2 YYNGEE. V was shortened by 4 bases and J by 0 bases, with 11 bases between the two germline ends. The CDR3 extends over 16 amino acids. This chain's CDR3 is CASSTRQSSYNSPLHF. The CDR3 DNA sequence: TGTGCCAGCAGCACCCGACAGAGCTCCTATAATTCACCCCTCCACTTT.

The gene calls are TRBV30 and TRBJ2-5; D unclear. Trimming pared 0 bases from V and 2 bases from J, leaving 4 bases between. Germline values: CDR1 GTSNPN, CDR2 SVGIG (reference sequence). The CDR3 runs to 12 residues. The CDR3 DNA reads TGTGCCTGGAGTGTACAGCAAGAGACCCAGTACTTC. Amino acids: CAWSVQQETQYF.

The rearrangement links TRBV7-8 to TRBJ1-2, with 9 bases aligning to TRBD1. Germline lookup yields CDR1 SGHVS and CDR2 FQNEAQ. J lost 8 bases, V lost 5 bases, and 15 bases had no gene match. The CDR3 consists of 16 residues. CDR3 protein: CASSAGQGRGTGGYTF. CDR3 coding DNA: TGTGCCAGCAGCGCGGGACAGGGAAGAGGAACCGGCGGCTACACCTTC.

The rearrangement uses TRBV7-2 and TRBJ2-5; 7 nucleotides match TRBD1. The J call may be wrong; the DNA end is better matched by TRBJ2-7. The CDR3 contains 12 residues. Germline CDR1 and CDR2: SGHTA and FQGNSA. CDR3 region: CASSKGQNEQYF. CDR3 DNA: TGTGCCAGCAGCAAGGGACAGAACGAGCAGTACTTC.

The chain combines TRBV30 with TRBJ1-1; the D gene is possibly TRBD1 (5 bases). The CDR3 loop spans 16 amino acids. Germline assignment: CDR1 GTSNPN and CDR2 SVGIG (reference sequence). V shed 5 bases and J shed 1 base, with 20 bases lying between them. The CDR3 DNA sequence: TGTGCCTGGGGGCCGGGTGCGCATAGGGGGAACACTGAAGCTTTCTTT. Encoded protein: CAWGPGAHRGNTEAFF.

This chain connects TRBV28 to TRBJ2-3; 10 bases are shared with TRBD2. The CDR3 sequence is 14 residues long. The germline V gene encodes CDR1 MDHEN and CDR2 SYDVKM. V gave up 8 bases and J gave up 3 bases; unmatched junction bases: 5. CDR3 in DNA: TGTGCCAGCCACCTAGCGGGAGAGACAGATACGCAGTATTTT. It codes for CASHLAGETDTQYF.